A single sample is the source of the 23 T cell receptor beta chains below, sequenced in a study of tumor-infiltrating lymphocytes in primary liver carcinoma. Between roughly 20 and 33 mg of unsorted bulk tissue served as the source from which RNA and DNA were co-extracted. The template, around 540 ng total RNA, yielded TCR beta cDNA made with a constant-region primer. Three nested multiplex PCR rounds, a slightly modified ARM-PCR, produced the libraries for TCR beta. The first two PCR rounds, around 10 cycles each, used TRBV1-TRBV30 forward primers and a C-beta reverse primer. Using its own MiXCR run on the multiplex PCR reads, TCRdb lists one record per CDR3 protein. This table has 60,000 or so distinct CDR3 sequences, over 65% appearing once. Sequenced material: liver tumor tissue from sampling region 2. The subset here: tumor region T2, inferior pole. Receptors were obtained from a man aged 40-50 years with primary liver carcinoma and hepatitis B virus infection.

About this clonotype itself: The germline gene is not matched at one end of the junction; a read error may be the cause. The chain couples TRBV4-2 to TRBJ1-1; 8 bases map to TRBD1. The germline V gene has CDR1 LGHNA and CDR2 YNFKEQ. The CDR3 covers 17 residues. This CDR3 is CVSSQECGQGFWTEAFF. In DNA, the CDR3 is TGTGTCAGCAGTCAAGAGTGCGGACAGGGTTTTTGGACTGAAGCTTTCTTT.

This sequence joins TRBV11-2 and TRBJ1-1; D perhaps matches TRBD1 (6 bases). Germline CDR1 is SGHAT and CDR2 is FQNNGV. This CDR3 has 15 residues. V lost 0 bases, J lost 5 bases, and 13 bases lay in between. The CDR3 loop is CASSLDPGAGTEAFF. Written as DNA, the CDR3 is TGTGCCAGCAGCTTAGATCCGGGGGCAGGAACTGAAGCTTTCTTT.

This clonotype was detected many times. The chain combines TRBV11-3 with TRBJ2-1; D remains unclear. V was pared by 1 base and J by 5 bases, with 9 bases between. The germline gives CDR1 SGHNT, CDR2 YENEEA. This CDR3 has 14 residues. Here the CDR3 reads CASSLVVSNNEQFF. CDR3 DNA: TGTGCCAGCAGCTTAGTGGTCAGCAACAATGAGCAGTTCTTC.

Regarding this clonotype: An end of the junction does not agree with germline; a read error may underlie this. This chain joins TRBV29-1 and TRBJ2-5, with 8 bases lining up with TRBD2. This CDR3 is built from 14 residues. Germline loops: CDR1 SQVTM, CDR2 ANQGSEA. The CDR3 loop reads CSVEDKVSGETQHF. For the CDR3, the DNA is TGCAGCGTTGAAGATAAGGTTAGCGGGGAGACCCAGCACTTC. The complete variable domain, with remaining parts taken from reference TRBV29-1 and TRBJ2-5, reads SAVISQKPSRDICQRGTSLTIQCQVDSQVTMMFWYRQQPGQSLTLIATANQGSEATYESGFVIDKFPISRPNLTFSTLTVSNMSPEDSSIYLCSVEDKVSGETQHFGPGTRLLVL.

A note on this clonotype: An end of the junction does not agree with germline; a read error may underlie this. V is TRBV6-2 or TRBV6-3 and J is TRBJ1-5, with D hard to call. Germline CDR1 reads MNHEY; CDR2 reads SVGEGT. The CDR3 extends over 14 amino acids. The chain's CDR3 is CASNYLHSNQPQHF. The CDR3 nucleotides are TGTGCCAGCAATTACCTTCATAGCAATCAGCCCCAGCATTTT.

About this clonotype: Being one base from a much bigger clone, this may be a read error. CDR3 DNA sequence: TGCGCCAGCAGGGCAGGGGGCGGTTGGGACAATGAGCAGCTCTTC. It encodes CASRAGGGWDNEQLF. The V call is TRBV5-1, the J call TRBJ2-1; TRBD1 matches at 8 bases. The CDR3 loop spans 15 amino acids. In germline, CDR1 is SGHRS, CDR2 YFSETQ.

This clonotype has just one count. One junction end disagrees with the germline gene, perhaps due to a read error. The CDR3 DNA reads as TGTACCAGCAGTAGGGACAATGAGCCCCAGCATTTT. Translation: CTSSRDNEPQHF. This chain connects TRBV12-3 or TRBV12-4 to TRBJ1-5; D is possibly TRBD1 (6 bases). The CDR3 runs to 12 residues.

This clonotype was recorded a few times. Given a much more abundant clone one base away, this may be a read error. The rearrangement links TRBV14 to TRBJ2-1; D is perhaps TRBD1 (5 bases). The CDR3 runs to 16 residues. CDR1 is SGHDN, CDR2 FVKESK, per germline. DNA of the CDR3: TGTGTCAGCAGCCGTCGGCAGGGCGCCACCTACAATGAGCAGTTCTTC. Translation: CVSSRRQGATYNEQFF.

This clonotype has just one count. A much larger clone lies one base from this, so it may be a read error. The CDR3 carries no conserved terminal phenylalanine or tryptophan, so it likely arises from a read error. The gene calls are TRBV6-5 and TRBJ1-5; D perhaps matches TRBD1 (6 bases). The germline V gene has CDR1 MNHEY and CDR2 SVGAGI. The CDR3 consists of 14 residues. V was trimmed by 0 bases and J by 4 bases, leaving 7 bases between them. This CDR3 reads CASSYSGQNQPQHS. The CDR3 DNA reads as TGTGCCAGCAGTTACTCGGGACAAAATCAGCCCCAGCATTCT.

In the case of this clonotype: Because it lacks the conserved phenylalanine or tryptophan at the end, this CDR3 is likely a read error. The chain employs TRBV6-5 and TRBJ2-3, with 7 bases identical to TRBD2. The CDR3 totals 14 residues. Germline lookup yields CDR1 MNHEY and CDR2 SVGAGI. CDR3 DNA: TGTACCAGCAGTTACGCGGGAGTCGCAGATACGCAGTATTCT. This gives the protein CTSSYAGVADTQYS.

Turning to this clonotype: The germline gene is not matched at one end of the junction; a read error may be the cause. This sequence joins TRBV2 and TRBJ2-1; maybe TRBD1 (5 bases). The CDR3 runs to 13 residues. Germline V CDR1 and CDR2: SNHLY, FYNNEI. The CDR3 DNA follows: TGTGCCAGCAGTGAACAGGGATTCAATGAGCAGTTATTC. This sequence encodes CASSEQGFNEQLF.

This clonotype was counted once. The junction and the germline gene differ at one end; a read error may be behind it. The chain employs TRBV7-9 and TRBJ2-7; D unclear. Looked up from germline, CDR1 is SEHNR and CDR2 is FQNEAQ (reference sequence). The length of the CDR3 is 12 residues. DNA for the CDR3: TGTGCCTGCAGCTTGGGCTTGTCCGAGCAATACTTC. Protein: CACSLGLSEQYF.

The table lists this clonotype with a few counts. Given the absence of the conserved phenylalanine or tryptophan at the CDR3 end, a read error is likely. The chain links TRBV11-2 to TRBJ2-5, with D maybe TRBD1 (6 bases). Germline V gene sequence: CDR1 SGHAT, CDR2 FQNNGV. CDR3 size: 14 residues. V lost 1 base, J lost 2 bases, and 8 bases lay in between. The CDR3 nucleotides are TGTGCCAGCAGCTTAGGGACAGCGCAAGAGACCCAGTACGTC. This encodes CASSLGTAQETQYV.

Worth noting for this clonotype: Germline and junction disagree at one end, which may indicate a read error. The V call is TRBV29-1, the J call TRBJ2-5, with 8 bases matching TRBD1. This CDR3 comprises 12 residues. CDR1 SQVTM and CDR2 ANQGSEA come from the germline V gene. The CDR3 region is CGVTGDQEIQYF. CDR3 nucleotide sequence: TGCGGTGTGACAGGGGACCAAGAGATCCAGTACTTC.

Details on this clonotype: Germline is not matched at one junction end, which may reflect a read error. The chain links TRBV4-1 to TRBJ2-1; TRBD2 might be the D (6 bases). Germline values: CDR1 MGHRA, CDR2 YSYEKL. This CDR3 spans 10 amino acids. CDR3 region: CASSAGRRFF. The DNA for the CDR3 is TGCGCTAGCAGCGCGGGACGGCGGTTCTTC.

This clonotype was counted ten times or more. The CDR3 here is CASSPRLAGVTEQFF. In nucleotides, the CDR3 is TGTGCCAGCAGTCCAAGACTAGCGGGAGTTACTGAGCAGTTCTTC. J is TRBJ2-1 and V is TRBV6-5; 12 bases match TRBD2. After removal of 5 bases from V and 9 bases from J, the junction contained 8 bases not matched to a gene. The V gene's germline CDR1 is MNHEY and CDR2 SVGAGI. CDR3 size: 15 residues.

Note on this clonotype: A read error is possible here, since a much larger clone lies one base away. The chain has TRBV28 and TRBJ1-1; 7 bases are shared with TRBD1. Per the germline V gene, CDR1 is MDHEN and CDR2 is SYDVKM. This CDR3 region has 18 residues. The CDR3 loop is CASRYPLNDRDLNSEAFF. The CDR3 DNA reads as TGTGCCAGCAGATACCCTCTAAATGACAGGGACCTGAACTCTGAAGCTTTCTTT.

About this clonotype itself: One junction end does not reproduce the germline sequence, and a read error may be involved. This chain links TRBV7-8 with TRBJ1-1; D ambiguous. The CDR3 is 14 amino acids. Germline loops: CDR1 SGHVS, CDR2 FQNEAQ. CDR3: CASSFVWEPAEAFF. In nucleotides, the CDR3 is TGTGCCAGTAGCTTTGTCTGGGAACCGGCTGAAGCTTTCTTT.

This clonotype has a handful of counts. The chain recombines TRBV5-5 with TRBJ1-1; D may be TRBD1 (6 bases). This CDR3 comprises 14 residues. CDR1 and CDR2 from the germline V gene are SGHKS and YYEKEE (reference sequence). Trimming pared 1 base from V and 6 bases from J, leaving 13 bases between. The CDR3 DNA follows: TGTGCCAGCAGCTTGTACTACAGGGTGGCTGAAGCTTTCTTT. Translating it yields CASSLYYRVAEAFF.

J is TRBJ2-2 and V is TRBV29-1; D could derive from TRBD1 or TRBD2 (5 bases each). V was trimmed by 4 bases and J by 5 bases, leaving 11 bases between them. Per the germline V gene, CDR1 is SQVTM and CDR2 is ANQGSEA. The CDR3 spans 13 residues. The CDR3 protein is CSVGGMRTGELFF. CDR3 nucleotide sequence: TGCAGCGTTGGGGGGATGCGGACCGGGGAGCTGTTTTTT.

V gene TRBV11-2 combines with J gene TRBJ2-5, with 10 bases that match TRBD2. Germline CDR1 SGHAT, CDR2 FQNNGV. The V and J ends lost 5 bases and 4 bases, in that order; junction bases with no gene match: 10. This CDR3 comprises 16 residues. CDR3 DNA: TGTGCCAGCAGCCAAACTCCTAGCGGGAGAGGAGAGACCCAGTACTTC. It encodes CASSQTPSGRGETQYF.

About this clonotype itself: Mismatch with germline at one junction end may stem from a read error. This chain uses TRBV12-3 or TRBV12-4 with TRBJ2-5; 11 bases fit TRBD2. The CDR3 covers 15 residues. In DNA form, the CDR3 reads TGTGCCAGCACGGAGACTAGCGGGAAGAAAGAGGCCCAGAACTTC. It translates to CASTETSGKKEAQNF.

On this clonotype itself: An end of the junction does not agree with germline; a read error may underlie this. V gene TRBV4-3 combines with J gene TRBJ2-6; D might be TRBD1 (5 bases). This CDR3 comprises 17 residues. Germline V gives CDR1 LGHNA, CDR2 YSLEER. The CDR3: CASSQDGFRSGAKVLTF. DNA of the CDR3: TGCGCCAGCAGCCAAGATGGGTTCCGTTCTGGGGCCAAGGTCCTGACTTTC.